This TCR beta chain was sequenced during a study of blood T cell repertoires in COVID-19. The sample holds one count of this clone. Per the original methods: Reference gene primers were amplified, and this amplification served to estimate nucleated cell counts. The table came from immunoSEQ multiplex PCR; TCRdb's copy has only in-frame clones and leaves some out. That table is the source of V, J and clone size, and D and trimming were worked out from the DNA. The data hold about 26,000 clones, with about 87% observed a single time. Germline V CDR1 and CDR2: DFQATT, SNEGSKA (reference sequence). CDR3 size: 15 residues. J lost 5 bases, V lost 3 bases, and 11 bases had no gene match.

The sequence came from a human donor in a cohort sampled during active COVID-19. The chain employs TRBV20-1 and TRBJ2-5; 8 bases map to TRBD1. Sequencing was carried out using peripheral blood. The CDR3 DNA sequence: TGCAGTGCTAGTACAGGGGGAGTTATTTCGGAGACCCAGTACTTC. It encodes CSASTGGVISETQYF.